This T cell receptor (beta chain) was recorded in a study of OX40 agonist ivuxolimab in advanced cancers. Study-wide findings and caveats: In the 0.1 to 3.0 mg/kg range, CD4+ and CD8+ blood T cells had expanded clonally by week 6.

Germline CDR1 MNHNS, CDR2 SASEGT. This CDR3 spans 12 amino acids. V was clipped by 7 bases and J by 3 bases, with 10 bases between them. A remark on this clone: Its cognate antigen is unknown.

Sequencing used immunoSEQ multiplex PCR; TCRdb keeps in-frame clones, though not all of them. The table has over 75,000 clones, 70% to 90% seen once. Specimen: CD4+ or CD8+ T cells sorted from blood, collected in a trial of the OX40 agonist ivuxolimab. The clonotype was recovered from an adult with an advanced solid tumor such as melanoma, head and neck, liver or kidney cancer. The chain recombines TRBV6-1 with TRBJ2-7; D tentatively reads TRBD1 or TRBD2 (5 bases each). CDR3 residues: CASTGQYYEQYF. The CDR3 nucleotides are TGTGCCAGCACGGGGCAGTACTACGAGCAGTACTTC.